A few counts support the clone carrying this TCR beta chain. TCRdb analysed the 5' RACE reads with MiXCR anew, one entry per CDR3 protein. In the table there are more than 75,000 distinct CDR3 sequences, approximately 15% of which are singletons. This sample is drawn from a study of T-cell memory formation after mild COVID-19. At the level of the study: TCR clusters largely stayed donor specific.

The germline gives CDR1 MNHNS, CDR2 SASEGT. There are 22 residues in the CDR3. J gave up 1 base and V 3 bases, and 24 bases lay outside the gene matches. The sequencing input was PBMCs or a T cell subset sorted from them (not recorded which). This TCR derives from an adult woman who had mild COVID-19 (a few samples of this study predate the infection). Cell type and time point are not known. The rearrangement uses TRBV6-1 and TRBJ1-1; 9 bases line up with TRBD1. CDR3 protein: CASSDSPGQGGVWASPNTEAFF. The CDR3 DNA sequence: TGTGCCAGCAGTGATTCGCCGGGACAGGGTGGCGTATGGGCTTCCCCGAACACTGAAGCTTTCTTT.